The 20 T cell receptor beta chains below all came from one sample that was sequenced in a study of CD8+CD57+ T cells in acquired aplastic anemia. The template for TCR beta VDJ and CDR3 sequence profiling was genomic DNA. Via MiXCR, TCRdb re-called the reads, giving one row per CDR3 protein. Here the sample spans roughly 300,000 distinct CDR3 sequences, around three fifths being singletons. Sequencing was done on a sample of sorted CD4+, CD8+, or CD8+CD57+ T cells (not recorded which) from PBMCs. All receptors derive from a human donor with severe aplastic anemia or a healthy control (not recorded which).

This clonotype was found many times. The genes are TRBV20-1 and TRBJ2-3, with D perhaps TRBD2 (6 bases). The CDR3 length is 13 residues. The V gene's germline CDR1 is DFQATT and CDR2 SNEGSKA (reference sequence). Trimming took 6 bases from V and 2 from J, leaving 12 bases between them. DNA for the CDR3: TGCAGTGCCCCCGGGGAGGTCACAGATACGCAGTATTTT. Protein: CSAPGEVTDTQYF.

This chain links TRBV28 with TRBJ2-1; TRBD2 matches at 9 bases. The germline gives CDR1 MDHEN, CDR2 SYDVKM. Trimming removed 3 bases from V and 6 bases from J; junction bases left unmatched: 9. This CDR3 spans 16 amino acids. The CDR3 protein is CASSLAGGPSANEQFF. The CDR3, as DNA: TGTGCCAGCAGTTTGGCGGGGGGGCCCTCGGCCAATGAGCAGTTCTTC.

In its sample, this clonotype was seen many times. The chain links TRBV7-9 to TRBJ2-4, with a tentative D call TRBD1 (5 bases). Looked up from germline, CDR1 is SEHNR and CDR2 is FQNEAQ (reference sequence). V lost 1 base and J lost 5, with 15 bases in between. This CDR3 has 16 amino acids. CDR3 sequence reads: CASSLGPKGYQNIQYF. The CDR3 DNA reads TGTGCCAGCAGCTTAGGGCCTAAGGGGTACCAAAACATTCAGTACTTC.

About this clonotype itself: A junction boundary mismatches the germline segment, possibly from a read error. The chain joins TRBV7-6 to TRBJ2-5, with 7 nucleotides matching TRBD1. CDR1 is SGHVS and CDR2 is FNYEAQ in the germline V gene. The CDR3 loop spans 16 amino acids. CDR3 nucleotides: TGCGCCAGCAGCTTATTACCAAGGGACAGTGATCGACCCCAGTACTTC. Its translation: CASSLLPRDSDRPQYF.

This clonotype was counted ten times or more. This sequence joins TRBV7-3 and TRBJ1-1, with 8 nucleotides matching TRBD1. J was trimmed by 4 bases and V by 1 base; bases with no gene match: 11. There are 17 residues in the CDR3. Germline V CDR1 and CDR2: SGHTA, FQGTGA. The CDR3 DNA reads as TGTGCCAGCAGCTTAAGGCCACAGGGGGTAGGGGGCACTGAAGCTTTCTTT. Its protein is CASSLRPQGVGGTEAFF.

This clonotype came up many times. This sequence joins TRBV3-1 and TRBJ2-7; D call uncertain. The V gene lost 4 bases and the J gene lost 2 bases, with 12 bases spanning the gap. This CDR3 contains 14 residues. Germline V gene data show CDR1 as LGHDT and CDR2 as YNNKEL (reference sequence). CDR3 DNA sequence: TGTGCCAGCAGCCCGGGCAGTTTAACCTACGAGCAGTACTTC. Its translation is CASSPGSLTYEQYF.

In the case of this clonotype: This may come from a read error, since a much larger clone is one base off. The V and J genes are TRBV11-2 and TRBJ2-3; D gene uncertain. Germline CDR1 and CDR2: SGHAT and FQNNGV. The CDR3 contains 15 residues. The CDR3 coding sequence is TGTGCCAGCAGCTTAGTCCCCCACGGCACAGATACGCAGGATTTT. Its translation: CASSLVPHGTDTQDF. Based on the CDR3 plus reference TRBV11-2 and TRBJ2-3, the full variable domain is EAGVAQSPRYKIIEKRQSVAFWCNPISGHATLYWYQQILGQGPKLLIQFQNNGVVDDSQLPKDRFSAERLKGVDSTLKIQPAKLEDSAVYLCASSLVPHGTDTQDFGPGTRLTVL.

CDR3 sequence reads: CSAKEGHSTEAFF. The CDR3 coding sequence is TGCAGTGCCAAGGAGGGACACAGCACTGAAGCTTTCTTT. V gene TRBV20-1 combines with J gene TRBJ1-1; possibly TRBD1 for D (6 bases). CDR1 is DFQATT and CDR2 is SNEGSKA in the germline V gene (reference sequence). V lost 6 bases to trimming and J lost 4 bases, with 15 bases between them. This CDR3 spans 13 amino acids.

This clonotype has a count of ten or more. V is TRBV7-9 and J is TRBJ2-3, with 11 positions matching TRBD1. CDR3 length: 18 amino acids. The germline V gene has CDR1 SEHNR and CDR2 FQNEAQ (reference sequence). V was clipped by 3 bases and J by 3 bases; unmatched bases: 11. The CDR3 protein is CASSLLGQGDVRTDTQYF. The CDR3 coding sequence is TGTGCCAGCAGCTTGCTGGGACAGGGGGACGTACGGACAGATACGCAGTATTTT.

In the case of this clonotype: Possible read error: a much larger clone is one base away. J is TRBJ1-2 and V is TRBV20-1; D call uncertain. The V gene's germline CDR1 is DFQATT and CDR2 SNEGSKA (reference sequence). The CDR3 contains 14 residues. Trimming stripped 1 base from V and 8 bases from J, with 17 bases between. The DNA for the CDR3 is TGCAGTGCTAGAGGTTCAGCGGCACTGGGGGGCTACACCTTC. Protein sequence: CSARGSAALGGYTF.

This clonotype was recorded only once. V usage is TRBV24-1 and J usage is TRBJ2-7; possibly TRBD2 for D (6 bases). Germline-derived CDR1 and CDR2 are KGHDR and SFDVKD. The V end lost 4 bases, the J end lost 4 bases, and 13 bases lay between the germline ends. This CDR3 is built from 14 residues. The DNA of the CDR3 is TGTGCCACCAGTGACCGGGACTCTCCTTACGAGCAGTACTTC. Translating it yields CATSDRDSPYEQYF.

This clonotype was seen only a few times. J is TRBJ2-5 and V is TRBV11-1; possible D gene TRBD2, 5 bases. The germline V gene has CDR1 SGHAT and CDR2 FQDESV (reference sequence). Between the trimmed V and J ends, which lost 1 base and 2 bases, there was a span of 5 bases. The CDR3 contains 13 residues. The CDR3, as DNA: TGTGCCAGCAGCTTAGGGGAGCAAGAGACCCAGTACTTC. It encodes CASSLGEQETQYF. Drawing the rest from reference TRBV11-1 and TRBJ2-5, the complete variable domain is EAEVAQSPRYKITEKSQAVAFWCDPISGHATLYWYRQILGQGPELLVQFQDESVVDDSQLPKDRFSAERLKGVDSTLKIQPAELGDSAMYLCASSLGEQETQYFGPGTRLLVL.

The gene calls are TRBV6-5 and TRBJ2-2; D gene uncertain. CDR3 size: 13 residues. Trimming removed 2 bases from V and 5 bases from J, with 6 bases in between. The germline V gene encodes CDR1 MNHEY and CDR2 SVGAGI. Here the CDR3 reads CASSYHQTGELFF. For the CDR3, the DNA is TGTGCCAGCAGTTACCACCAGACCGGGGAGCTGTTTTTT.

The V gene is TRBV4-2, the J gene TRBJ2-7; 8 positions match TRBD2. Germline V gives CDR1 LGHNA, CDR2 YNFKEQ. The J segment lost 2 bases and the V segment lost 2 bases, leaving 2 bases of the junction unmatched. The CDR3 covers 14 residues. The CDR3 region is CASSQPGLAYEQYF. The CDR3 DNA reads TGTGCCAGCAGCCAACCGGGACTAGCCTACGAGCAGTACTTC.

Ten or more counts support this clonotype. J is TRBJ1-5 and V is TRBV19, with TRBD1 matching over 9 bases. CDR3 length equals 16 residues. Germline V gene lookup returns CDR1 LNHDA and CDR2 SQIVND (reference sequence). V gave up 6 bases and J gave up 5 bases; unmatched junction bases: 11. CDR3 DNA: TGTGCCAGTAGGAAACAGGGGGCGCGGGGCGATCAGCCCCAGCATTTT. Amino acid sequence: CASRKQGARGDQPQHF.

This clonotype is a singleton in its sample. No conserved phenylalanine or tryptophan is present at the end of the CDR3, so a read error is the likely explanation. This sequence joins TRBV5-1 and TRBJ2-1; the D gene is possibly TRBD1 (6 bases). CDR3 length equals 13 residues. V was cut by 0 bases and J by 10 bases, with 11 bases left in between. The germline V gene has CDR1 SGHRS and CDR2 YFSETQ. CDR3 in amino acids: CASSLGTAREQFS. The CDR3 region has the DNA TGCGCCAGCAGCTTGGGGACAGCAAGGGAGCAGTTCTCC.

The CDR3 spells CASKGTGTSEQYF. The DNA for the CDR3 is TGTGCCAGTAAAGGGACAGGGACATCCGAGCAGTACTTC. The chain carries TRBV19 and TRBJ2-7; 9 bases fit TRBD1. This CDR3 comprises 13 residues. J was trimmed by 6 bases and V by 7 bases; bases with no gene match: 7. Germline V gene sequence: CDR1 LNHDA, CDR2 SQIVND (reference sequence).

This clonotype was seen at least ten times. This chain joins TRBV9 and TRBJ1-1, with 9 bases lining up with TRBD1. Germline V gene data show CDR1 as SGDLS and CDR2 as YYNGEE. CDR3 size: 16 residues. V shed 4 bases, J shed 0 bases, and the junction held 7 bases outside the gene matches. The CDR3 nucleotides read TGTGCCAGCAGCTTTAGCACAGGGGGCTTGAACACTGAAGCTTTCTTT. Its protein product is CASSFSTGGLNTEAFF. The full variable domain, with the rest looked up from reference TRBV9 and TRBJ1-1, is DSGVTQTPKHLITATGQRVTLRCSPRSGDLSVYWYQQSLDQGLQFLIQYYNGEERAKGNILERFSAQQFPDLHSELNLSSLELGDSALYFCASSFSTGGLNTEAFFGQGTRLTVV.

The chain joins TRBV7-2 to TRBJ2-5; 10 nucleotides line up with TRBD2. The CDR3 is made up of 16 amino acids. V was pared by 1 base and J by 2 bases, with 4 bases of the junction left unmatched. Germline values: CDR1 SGHTA, CDR2 FQGNSA. The CDR3 here is CASSLVVLAGQETQYF. The CDR3 DNA reads as TGTGCCAGCAGCTTAGTTGTACTAGCGGGGCAAGAGACCCAGTACTTC.

The chain has TRBV18 and TRBJ1-3, with D maybe TRBD1 (5 bases). Per germline, CDR1 KGHSH and CDR2 LQKENI. CDR3 length: 17 residues. V lost 1 base and J lost 1, with 14 bases in between. The DNA for the CDR3 is TGTGCCAGCTCACCACAATCAGGGACCTTGTCTGGAAACACCATATATTTT. This codes for CASSPQSGTLSGNTIYF.